A selection of T cell receptor beta chains follows, all from one sample in a study of blood T cells in healthy people across ages. TCRdb independently ran MiXCR on the 5' RACE reads; one entry per CDR3 protein. Counted here are roughly 1.4 million distinct CDR3 sequences, 45% to 70% occurring once; the ten biggest clones make up over 5%. Sequenced: blood. The receptors come from a man between 18 and 35 years old in good health. The CDR3 runs from the conserved cysteine through the conserved F or W.

v_gene: TRBV11-2
len: 15
j_gene: TRBJ2-1
CDR3aa: CASSLWGGRENEQFF

v_gene: TRBV6-1
len: 17
j_gene: TRBJ2-1
CDR3aa: CASSELGGTSGYNEQFF

v_gene: TRBV15
len: 13
j_gene: TRBJ2-1
CDR3aa: CATGLAGGDEQFF

v_gene: TRBV6-5
len: 18
j_gene: TRBJ1-1
CDR3aa: CASSYGWGLTGRVTEAFF

v_gene: TRBV2
len: 18
j_gene: TRBJ2-1
CDR3aa: CASSEAVLADSSYNEQFF

v_gene: TRBV6-5
len: 16
j_gene: TRBJ2-1
CDR3aa: CASRFTSGRAQNEQFF

v_gene: TRBV27
len: 16
j_gene: TRBJ2-7
CDR3aa: CASSLSLSTRTYEQYF

v_gene: TRBV27
len: 15
j_gene: TRBJ1-1
CDR3aa: CASSLYRAPNTEAFF

v_gene: TRBV15
len: 15
j_gene: TRBJ2-3
CDR3aa: CATQSGGGLTDTQYF

v_gene: TRBV28
len: 13
j_gene: TRBJ1-3
CDR3aa: CASSLYSGNTIYF

v_gene: TRBV7-9
len: 16
j_gene: TRBJ2-1
CDR3aa: CASSPKGQGRVSEQFF

v_gene: TRBV12-3/TRBV12-4
len: 12
j_gene: TRBJ2-3
CDR3aa: CASSLISDMQYF

v_gene: TRBV7-9
len: 12
j_gene: TRBJ2-1
CDR3aa: CASSFWVHEQFF

v_gene: TRBV2
len: 14
j_gene: TRBJ1-2
CDR3aa: CASSESTGNYGYTF

v_gene: TRBV27
len: 14
j_gene: TRBJ1-6
CDR3aa: CASSSTLLSSPLHF

v_gene: TRBV20-1
len: 13
j_gene: TRBJ1-2
CDR3aa: CSAPRGGNYGYTF

v_gene: TRBV10-3
len: 14
j_gene: TRBJ2-2
CDR3aa: CAIMQSVGTGELFF

v_gene: TRBV4-1
len: 19
j_gene: TRBJ2-3
CDR3aa: CASSQDPIAGDITGGTQYF

v_gene: TRBV6-1
len: 14
j_gene: TRBJ2-3
CDR3aa: CASSRAGVADTQYF

v_gene: TRBV20-1
len: 15
j_gene: TRBJ1-3
CDR3aa: CSAPTPDGSGNTIYF

v_gene: TRBV28
len: 19
j_gene: NA
CDR3aa: CASSLAPRTEVSLIETQYF

v_gene: TRBV7-9
len: 13
j_gene: TRBJ2-1
CDR3aa: CASSPQRAAEQFF

v_gene: TRBV4-3
len: 16
j_gene: TRBJ2-3
CDR3aa: CASSQDVRGYEDTQYF

v_gene: TRBV6-5
len: 13
j_gene: TRBJ2-7
CDR3aa: CASGPDPMTEQYF

v_gene: TRBV3-1
len: 14
j_gene: TRBJ2-1
CDR3aa: CASSQETDHNEQFF

v_gene: TRBV29-1
len: 13
j_gene: TRBJ1-2
CDR3aa: CSVEGEPGYGYTF

v_gene: TRBV4-1
len: 13
j_gene: TRBJ2-1
CDR3aa: CASSQDQDNEQFF

v_gene: TRBV6-6
len: 14
j_gene: TRBJ1-5
CDR3aa: CASRGRDGSQPQHF

v_gene: TRBV29-1
len: 14
j_gene: NA
CDR3aa: CSARDTITSYEQYF

v_gene: TRBV20-1
len: 15
j_gene: TRBJ2-5
CDR3aa: CSARAKTGDLETQYF

v_gene: TRBV29-1
len: 15
j_gene: TRBJ2-3
CDR3aa: CSAPTSGGLRDTQYF

v_gene: TRBV29-1
len: 14
j_gene: TRBJ1-1
CDR3aa: CSVEAVGLNTEAFF

v_gene: TRBV20-1
len: 14
j_gene: NA
CDR3aa: CSARFPPSSYEQYF

v_gene: TRBV3-1
len: 15
j_gene: TRBJ1-1
CDR3aa: CASSQDRDRGTEAFF

v_gene: TRBV21-1
len: 14
j_gene: NA
CDR3aa: CASSKVGGYYEQYF

v_gene: TRBV20-1
len: 14
j_gene: NA
CDR3aa: CSALGWGGNYEQYF